This T cell receptor beta chain was recorded in a study of graft-versus-host responses after intestinal transplantation. Whole-study context: Recipients had transplants, and these were multivisceral, liver-intestinal, or isolated intestinal. Anti-thymocyte globulin induction preceded approximately three years of tacrolimus and steroid maintenance in all recipients.

Worth noting for this clone: The antigen remains undetermined.

Study results and caveats: After transplant, early declines in HvG clones were associated with peak levels of circulating GvH clones.

Libraries were prepared by immunoSEQ multiplex PCR; TCRdb keeps only in-frame clonotypes and omits some of them. The data contain about 100,000 clones, 80% to 90% of them singletons. The TCR was taken from a human donor who was the organ donor for an intestinal transplant. The sample here was unstimulated CD4+ T cells sorted from spleen or lymph node cells, taken before transplant.

The CDR3 DNA reads TGTGCCAGCAGCCCGACAGGGGGGGGAAGCTACGAGCAGTACTTC. Residues: CASSPTGGGSYEQYF. The chain joins TRBV7-3 to TRBJ2-7; TRBD1 agrees at 9 bases. Germline V gene sequence: CDR1 SGHTA, CDR2 FQGTGA. V lost 5 bases, J lost 3 bases, and 8 bases stayed unmatched. The CDR3 extends over 15 amino acids.